This T cell receptor (beta chain) came from a study of patients and donors after allogeneic stem cell transplantation. V lost 5 bases and J lost 2, with 19 bases in between. The CDR3 runs to 17 residues. One entry per CDR3 protein results from TCRdb running MiXCR on the RT-PCR reads. The sample comprises around 150,000 distinct CDR3 sequences, about a third of which are singletons, and 50% rests with the top ten. The sample consisted of blood, either unsorted or a sorted T cell fraction (not recorded which). V usage is TRBV12-3 or TRBV12-4 and J usage is TRBJ1-5; possible D gene TRBD1, 5 bases. This sequence was found in a human donor who was either an allogeneic HSCT recipient or a stem cell or donor lymphocyte infusion donor (not recorded which). It is not recorded whose cells these are; they may come from a transplant donor. The CDR3 nucleotides read TGTGCCAGCAGTCTCATGAATCCGGGACTTGGCAATCAGCCCCAGCATTTT. Its translation is CASSLMNPGLGNQPQHF.